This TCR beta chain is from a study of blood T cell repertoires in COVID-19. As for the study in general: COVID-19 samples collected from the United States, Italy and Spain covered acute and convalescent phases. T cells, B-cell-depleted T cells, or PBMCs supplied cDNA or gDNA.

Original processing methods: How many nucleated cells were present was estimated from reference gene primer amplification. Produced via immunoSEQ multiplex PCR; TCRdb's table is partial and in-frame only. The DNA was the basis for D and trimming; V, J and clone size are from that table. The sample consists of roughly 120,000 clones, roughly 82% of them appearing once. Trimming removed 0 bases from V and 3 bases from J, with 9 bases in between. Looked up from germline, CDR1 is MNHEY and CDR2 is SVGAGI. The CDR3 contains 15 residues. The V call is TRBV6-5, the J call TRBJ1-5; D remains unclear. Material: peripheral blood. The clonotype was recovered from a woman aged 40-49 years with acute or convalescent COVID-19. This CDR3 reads CASSYSTGYNQPQHF. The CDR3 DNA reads TGTGCCAGCAGTTACTCAACCGGGTACAATCAGCCCCAGCATTTT.